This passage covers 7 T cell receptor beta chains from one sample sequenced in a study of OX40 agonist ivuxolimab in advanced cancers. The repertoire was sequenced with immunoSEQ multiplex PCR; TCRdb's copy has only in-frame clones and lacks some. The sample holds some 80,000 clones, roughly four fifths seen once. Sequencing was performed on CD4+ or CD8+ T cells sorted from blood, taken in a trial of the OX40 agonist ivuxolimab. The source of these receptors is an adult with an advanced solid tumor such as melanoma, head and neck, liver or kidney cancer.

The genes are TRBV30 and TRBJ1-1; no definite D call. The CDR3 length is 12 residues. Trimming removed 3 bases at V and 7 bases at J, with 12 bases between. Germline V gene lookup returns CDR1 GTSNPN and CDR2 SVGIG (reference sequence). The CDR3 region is CAWRTATVEAFF. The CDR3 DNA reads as TGTGCCTGGAGAACAGCTACAGTTGAAGCTTTCTTT.

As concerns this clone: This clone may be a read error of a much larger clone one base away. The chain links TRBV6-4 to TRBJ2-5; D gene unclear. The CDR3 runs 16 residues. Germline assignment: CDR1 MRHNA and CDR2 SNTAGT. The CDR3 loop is CASSQESALERSEQYF. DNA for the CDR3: TGCGCCAGCAGCCAAGAATCGGCCCTCGAACGGTCTGAGCAGTACTTC.

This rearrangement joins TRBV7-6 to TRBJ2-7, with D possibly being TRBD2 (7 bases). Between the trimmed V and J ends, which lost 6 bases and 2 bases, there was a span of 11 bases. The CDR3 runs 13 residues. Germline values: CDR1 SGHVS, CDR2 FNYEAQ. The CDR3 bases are TGTGCCAGCAGTTCGGGGGGCACCTACGAGCAGTACTTC. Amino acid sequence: CASSSGGTYEQYF.

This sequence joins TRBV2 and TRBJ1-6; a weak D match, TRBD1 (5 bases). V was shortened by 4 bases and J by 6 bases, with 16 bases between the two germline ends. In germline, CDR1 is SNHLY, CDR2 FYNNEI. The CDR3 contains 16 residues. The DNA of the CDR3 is TGTGCCAGCAGTGTAACACCGGGACGGTTTAATTCACCCCTCCACTTT. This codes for CASSVTPGRFNSPLHF. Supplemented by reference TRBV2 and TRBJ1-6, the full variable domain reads EPEVTQTPSHQVTQMGQEVILRCVPISNHLYFYWYRQILGQKVEFLVSFYNNEISEKSEIFDDQFSVERPDGSNFTLKIRSTKLEDSAMYFCASSVTPGRFNSPLHFGNGTRLTVT.

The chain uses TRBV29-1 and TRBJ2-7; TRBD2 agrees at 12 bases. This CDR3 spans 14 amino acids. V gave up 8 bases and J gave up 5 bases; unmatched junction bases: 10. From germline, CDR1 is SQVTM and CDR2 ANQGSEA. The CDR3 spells CSFIRASGRDEQYF. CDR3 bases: TGCAGCTTCATCCGGGCTAGCGGGAGGGACGAGCAGTACTTC.

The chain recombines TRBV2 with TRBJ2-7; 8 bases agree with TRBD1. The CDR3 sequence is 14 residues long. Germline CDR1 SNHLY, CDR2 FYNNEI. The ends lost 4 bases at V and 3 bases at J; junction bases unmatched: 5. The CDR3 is CASSGTGMGYEQYF. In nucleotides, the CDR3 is TGTGCCAGCAGTGGGACAGGGATGGGCTACGAGCAGTACTTC. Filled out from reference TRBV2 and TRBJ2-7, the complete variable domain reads EPEVTQTPSHQVTQMGQEVILRCVPISNHLYFYWYRQILGQKVEFLVSFYNNEISEKSEIFDDQFSVERPDGSNFTLKIRSTKLEDSAMYFCASSGTGMGYEQYFGPGTRLTVT.

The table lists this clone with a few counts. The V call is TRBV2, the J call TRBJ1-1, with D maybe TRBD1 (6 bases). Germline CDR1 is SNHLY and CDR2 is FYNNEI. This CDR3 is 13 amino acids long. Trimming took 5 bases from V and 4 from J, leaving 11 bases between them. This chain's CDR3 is CASSLQGTTEAFF. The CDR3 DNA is TGTGCCAGCAGTTTACAGGGTACCACTGAAGCTTTCTTT. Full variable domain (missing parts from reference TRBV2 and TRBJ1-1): EPEVTQTPSHQVTQMGQEVILRCVPISNHLYFYWYRQILGQKVEFLVSFYNNEISEKSEIFDDQFSVERPDGSNFTLKIRSTKLEDSAMYFCASSLQGTTEAFFGQGTRLTVV.